A selection of T cell receptor beta chains follows, all from one sample in a study of patients and donors after allogeneic stem cell transplantation. In TCRdb, the RT-PCR reads were re-called with MiXCR into one record per CDR3 protein. Here the sample spans fewer than 180,000 distinct CDR3 sequences, roughly 35% being singletons. Sample: blood, either unsorted or a sorted T cell fraction (not recorded which). Receptors were obtained from a human donor who was either an allogeneic HSCT recipient or a stem cell or donor lymphocyte infusion donor (not recorded which). It is not recorded whose cells these are; they may come from a transplant donor. The CDR3 runs from the conserved cysteine through the conserved F or W. D genes are given only for firm matches. Some rows mark clone size as missing; the rest say once, few, many or name a class of expanded clone.

.	TRBV6-4	TRBJ2-3	.	TGTGCCAGCAGTGACTTGGCTAGCACAGATACGCAGTATTTT	CASSDLASTDTQYF
few	TRBV28	TRBJ1-4	TRBD1	TGTGCCAGCAGTCAGGGGGTCAGGGAAAAACTGTTTTTT	CASSQGVREKLFF
.	TRBV3-1	TRBJ1-1	.	TGTGCCAGCACTCTAACGAGACAGCTCAAAGGTACTGAAGCTTTCTTT	CASTLTRQLKGTEAFF
few	TRBV6-4	TRBJ1-4	TRBD1	TGTGCCAGCAGCCGGGAGGCAGGGGGAAGCGAAAAACTGTTTTTT	CASSREAGGSEKLFF
.	TRBV5-6	TRBJ2-3	.	TGTGCCAGCAGCTTGGTTGGAGTGGGCACAGATACGCAGTATTTT	CASSLVGVGTDTQYF
.	TRBV12-3/TRBV12-4	TRBJ2-5	TRBD2	TGTGCCAGCAGTTTACGGCTAGCGGGGGTCCGGGTTGTGGAGACCCAGTACTTC	CASSLRLAGVRVVETQYF
.	TRBV2	TRBJ1-1	TRBD1	TGTGCCAGCAGTGAAGGACGGACAGGGGTGGCCACTGAAGCTTTCTTT	CASSEGRTGVATEAFF
once	TRBV3-1	TRBJ2-1	TRBD2	TGTGCCAGCAACATGAAAGCGGGGGGGATAAGGAATGAGCAGTTCTTC	CASNMKAGGIRNEQFF
.	TRBV4-3	TRBJ1-5	.	TGCGCCAGCGGGGTCGGACTCGGGGGCAATCAGCCCCAGCATTTT	CASGVGLGGNQPQHF
.	TRBV20-1	TRBJ1-1	.	TGCAGTGCTTATCGACATCCCGTCCCTGAAGCTTTCTTT	CSAYRHPVPEAFF
few	TRBV27	TRBJ1-1	TRBD1	TGTGCCAGCAGTTTTGTCCGGGACAGGGAGGTTTTCGACACTGAAGCTTTCTTT	CASSFVRDREVFDTEAFF
few	TRBV13	TRBJ2-7	.	TGTGCCAGCAGCTTAGGACAGTTAGGGCACGAGCAGTACTTC	CASSLGQLGHEQYF
few	TRBV6-5	TRBJ2-7	.	TGTGCCAGCAGTTACTCGGGCGTTTTTTCCTACGAGCAGTACTTC	CASSYSGVFSYEQYF
once	TRBV12-3/TRBV12-4	TRBJ2-5	.	TGTGCCAGCACCTTACAGCAGAAAGAGACCCAGTACTTC	CASTLQQKETQYF
.	TRBV7-2	TRBJ2-1	.	TGTGCCCGACTTGCCGGGAATGAGCAGTTCTTC	CARLAGNEQFF
.	TRBV20-1	TRBJ1-3	.	TGCAGTGCTGAGGGGCAGTCGGGAAACACCATATATTTT	CSAEGQSGNTIYF
.	TRBV12-3/TRBV12-4	TRBJ1-1	TRBD1	TGTGCCAGCAGTTTCGGGACAGGGCACACTGAAGCTTTCTTT	CASSFGTGHTEAFF
.	TRBV3-1	TRBJ2-4	TRBD1	TGTGCCAGCAGCCAAGGCCGGACAGGGGGCGCCTGGTACTTC	CASSQGRTGGAWYF
.	TRBV20-1	TRBJ1-4	.	TGCAGTGCTTCGTTCGGGGTGAGGGGCTTTAATGAAAAACTGTTTTTT	CSASFGVRGFNEKLFF
medium-sized	TRBV5-1	TRBJ2-6	.	TGCGCCAGCAGCTTGATCTCCTCTGGGGCCAACGTCCTGACTTTC	CASSLISSGANVLTF
.	TRBV29-1	TRBJ1-2	TRBD1	TGCAGCGTCCTTGGACAGGGCTATGGCTACACCTTC	CSVLGQGYGYTF
.	TRBV9	TRBJ2-1	.	TGTGCCAGCAGCGCGACCCCCGGACTGCTTGAGGGGAATGAGCAGTTCTTC	CASSATPGLLEGNEQFF
few	TRBV6-6	TRBJ1-6	TRBD1	TGTGCCAGCAGTTCGCGAAACAGGGGAATTAATTCACCCCTCCACTTT	CASSSRNRGINSPLHF
.	TRBV20-1	TRBJ2-6	TRBD1	TGCAGTGCTAGAGATAGTGTAGGGGGCGCCCCGGATGGGGCCAACGTCCTGACTTTC	CSARDSVGGAPDGANVLTF